The following is a T cell receptor (beta chain) sequence with its context. Its antigen is currently unknown. Researchers ran the PCR with 60 Vbeta and 13 Jbeta primers. Using immunoSEQ multiplex PCR, the repertoire was profiled, and TCRdb retains in-frame clones only, with some absent. The table has 170,000 or so clones, roughly 78% seen once. This sample is part of a study of cytomegalovirus exposure and HLA in healthy donors. Study-wide results and limits: The classifier reportedly diagnosed cytomegalovirus status with high sensitivity and specificity. Later analysis identified 15,000 to 20,000 TCR beta sequences associated with HLA alleles, using a false discovery rate threshold of 0.05.

The CDR3 is made up of 14 amino acids. J gave up 10 bases and V 4 bases, and 9 bases lay outside the gene matches. Germline assignment: CDR1 MNHEY and CDR2 SVGAGI. The chain uses TRBV6-5 and TRBJ1-1; 10 bases are shared with TRBD1. The sequenced sample was PBMCs. The clonotype was recovered from a woman in her forties or fifties in good health and CMV-seropositive. The CDR3 reads CASSSMGQGPPAFF. CDR3 DNA sequence: TGTGCCAGCAGTTCCATGGGACAGGGGCCTCCAGCTTTCTTT.